A selection of T cell receptor beta chains follows, all from one sample in a study of CD4 and CD8 cells across lung adenocarcinoma regions. TCRdb processed the PCR reads anew with MiXCR; each CDR3 protein has one entry. This table holds under 4,500 distinct CDR3 sequences, around 50% found once. The specimen was CD4+ T cells from the center of a lung tumor. These receptors all come from a female donor with lung adenocarcinoma. The CD4 and CD8 labels of this study may be unreliable. Each CDR3 is given with its conserved first and last residue. Rows give clone size only sometimes, using once, few, many, or a class for an expanded clone.

NA	TRBV6-1	CASSERTVSTGELFF
NA	TRBV27	CASKDPLGETQYF
few	TRBV27	CASKAWGDYEQYF
NA	TRBV7-9	CASSTATAHYTDTQYF
NA	TRBV15	CATSSQQEGFTDTQYF
NA	TRBV6-1	CASSDREGDQDTQYF
NA	TRBV4-1	CASSQVLGLAVYNEQYF
NA	TRBV10-2	CASSDTAGAGEKLFF
NA	TRBV6-1	CASRALAARTDTQYF
NA	TRBV6-1	CASSEGGDRSVATYVQYF
NA	TRBV6-5	CASSSPTFASGDQETQYF
NA	TRBV6-1	CASMDQTEAFF
medium-sized	TRBV6-1	CASSEWGPEQYF
NA	TRBV27	CASSGLAGYEQYF
NA	TRBV6-1	CASSESGQAYEQYF
NA	TRBV6-1	CASSERVGGLYEQYF
NA	TRBV6-4	CASSDTGNGELFF
NA	TRBV4-1	CASSHLAEQFF
NA	TRBV6-1	CASSERSGYTDTQYF
NA	TRBV30	CAWADPGLAIYEQYF
NA	TRBV7-2	CASSPGQGYNSPLHF
NA	TRBV6-1	CASRGYQVRDGYTF
few	TRBV27	CASSSLGEYNYGYTF
NA	TRBV27	CASSSYDTQYF
NA	TRBV7-2	CASHSPKRGPVDEQFF
NA	TRBV27	CASSPPGQGPGEQYF